The clone carrying this TCR beta chain was counted between two and nine times. V was trimmed by 3 bases and J by 8 bases, leaving 9 bases between them. This CDR3 has 12 amino acids. The record originates from a study of blood T cell repertoires in COVID-19. Study-wide background: Acute-phase and convalescent COVID-19 samples originated in the United States, Italy and Spain.

The assay was immunoSEQ multiplex PCR, and TCRdb's table has in-frame clones only and misses some. The sample has roughly 49,000 clones, 90% to 95% seen once. The sequence was collected from a woman older than 75 with acute or convalescent COVID-19. The V and J genes are TRBV12-3 or TRBV12-4 and TRBJ2-3; D is ambiguous. Sequencing was performed on peripheral blood. Here the CDR3 reads CASSFSVSTQYF. CDR3 sequence (DNA): TGTGCCAGCAGTTTTTCAGTATCTACGCAGTATTTT.